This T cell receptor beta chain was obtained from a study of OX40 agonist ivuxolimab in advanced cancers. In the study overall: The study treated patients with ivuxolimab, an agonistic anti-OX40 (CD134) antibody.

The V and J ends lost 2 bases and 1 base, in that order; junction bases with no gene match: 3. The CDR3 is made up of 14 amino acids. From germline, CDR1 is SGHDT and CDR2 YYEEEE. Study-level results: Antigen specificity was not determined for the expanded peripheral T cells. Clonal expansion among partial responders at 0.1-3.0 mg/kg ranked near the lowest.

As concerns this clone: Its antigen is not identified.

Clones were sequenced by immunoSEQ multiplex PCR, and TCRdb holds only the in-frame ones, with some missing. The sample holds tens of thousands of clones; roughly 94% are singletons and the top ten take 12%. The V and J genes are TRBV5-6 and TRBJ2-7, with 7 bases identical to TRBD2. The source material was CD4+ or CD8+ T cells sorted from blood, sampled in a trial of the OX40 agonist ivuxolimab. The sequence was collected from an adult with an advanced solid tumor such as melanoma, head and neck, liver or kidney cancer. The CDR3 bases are TGTGCCAGCAGCTTAGGACTAGGTTCCTACGAGCAGTACTTC. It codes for CASSLGLGSYEQYF.